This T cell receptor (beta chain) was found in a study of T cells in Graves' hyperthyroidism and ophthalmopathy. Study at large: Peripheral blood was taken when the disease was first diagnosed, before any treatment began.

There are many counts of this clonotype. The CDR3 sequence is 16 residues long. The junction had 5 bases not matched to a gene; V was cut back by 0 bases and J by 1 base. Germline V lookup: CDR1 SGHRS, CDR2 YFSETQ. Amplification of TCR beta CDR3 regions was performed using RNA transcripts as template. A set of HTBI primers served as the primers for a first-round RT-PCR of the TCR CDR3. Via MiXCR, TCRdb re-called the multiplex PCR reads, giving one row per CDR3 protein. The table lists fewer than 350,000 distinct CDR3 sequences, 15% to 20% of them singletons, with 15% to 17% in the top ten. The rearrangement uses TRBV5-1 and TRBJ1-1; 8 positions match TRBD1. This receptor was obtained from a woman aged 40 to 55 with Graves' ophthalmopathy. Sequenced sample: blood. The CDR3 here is CASSLDGQGPNTEAFF. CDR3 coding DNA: TGCGCCAGCAGCTTGGACGGACAGGGACCGAACACTGAAGCTTTCTTT.